Presented here are 22 T cell receptor beta chains from one specimen sequenced in a study of response to subunit inactivated influenza vaccine. TCRdb reprocessed the RT-PCR reads via MiXCR and lists one record per CDR3 protein. The sample holds about 780,000 distinct CDR3 sequences, about 18% seen once. The sequencing used PBMCs from blood, collected roughly 5 days after vaccination. The receptors originated from a man aged 45 to 65 who received an inactivated influenza vaccine.

V usage is TRBV7-2 and J usage is TRBJ2-7; D ambiguous. Trimming shortened V by 1 base and J by 3 bases, and 13 bases separated the two germline ends. Germline loops: CDR1 SGHTA, CDR2 FQGNSA. This CDR3 contains 15 residues. The CDR3 DNA reads TGTGCCAGCAGCTTAGAGGGCGGAAGAATCTACGAGCAGTACTTC. Protein: CASSLEGGRIYEQYF. Complete variable domain (other parts from reference TRBV7-2 and TRBJ2-7): GAGVSQSPSNKVTEKGKDVELRCDPISGHTALYWYRQSLGQGLEFLIYFQGNSAPDKSGLPSDRFSAERTGGSVSTLTIQRTQQEDSAVYLCASSLEGGRIYEQYFGPGTRLTVT.

V is TRBV4-2 and J is TRBJ2-4; 15 nucleotides align to TRBD2. This CDR3 spans 15 amino acids. CDR1 is LGHNA, CDR2 YNFKEQ, per germline. With 1 base clipped from V and 14 bases from J, the junction kept 6 bases outside the gene matches. Here the CDR3 reads CASSQAGTSGRHEYF. CDR3 coding DNA: TGTGCCAGCAGCCAAGCCGGGACTAGCGGGAGGCATGAGTACTTC.

This clonotype was counted only a few times. The chain combines TRBV25-1 with TRBJ2-3; D is ambiguous. Germline CDR1 reads MGHDK; CDR2 reads SYGVNS. Trimming removed 5 bases from V and 1 base from J, with 10 bases in between. The CDR3 runs to 14 residues. The CDR3 sequence is CASSWAARTDTQYF. The DNA of the CDR3 is TGTGCCAGCAGTTGGGCCGCCCGCACAGATACGCAGTATTTT.

This clonotype was seen only a few times. V is TRBV7-9 and J is TRBJ2-7, with D tentatively TRBD2 (5 bases). CDR1 is SEHNR and CDR2 is FQNEAQ in the germline V gene (reference sequence). Trimming cost V 2 bases and J 5 bases, with 13 bases left between them. The CDR3 consists of 14 residues. The CDR3 loop reads CASSLFASPHEQYF. The CDR3 bases are TGTGCCAGCAGCTTATTTGCTAGCCCGCACGAGCAGTACTTC.

J is TRBJ2-1 and V is TRBV7-9; D unresolved. V was shortened by 4 bases and J by 6 bases, with 7 bases between the two germline ends. From germline, CDR1 is SEHNR and CDR2 FQNEAQ (reference sequence). The CDR3 is 12 residues long. CDR3 sequence: CASSSLGNEQFF. CDR3 DNA: TGTGCCAGCAGCTCGCTTGGCAATGAGCAGTTCTTC.

This clonotype was counted a few times. The CDR3 bases are TGCGCCAGCAGGACCCTCTCGGGTACCGGGGAGCTGTTTTTT. It codes for CASRTLSGTGELFF. The rearrangement links TRBV5-1 to TRBJ2-2; D call uncertain. Per germline, CDR1 SGHRS and CDR2 YFSETQ. Trimming cost V 5 bases and J 5 bases, with 13 bases left between them. The CDR3 extends over 14 amino acids.

This clonotype has a count of ten or more. The chain combines TRBV7-8 with TRBJ2-7; D not certain. Trimming removed 6 bases at V and 3 bases at J, with 15 bases between. The CDR3 contains 14 residues. Germline assignment: CDR1 SGHVS and CDR2 FQNEAQ. In DNA, the CDR3 is TGTGCCAGCAGTCCATATCCTCGGAACTACGAGCAGTACTTC. Protein: CASSPYPRNYEQYF.

The chain carries TRBV5-1 and TRBJ1-6, with TRBD1 identical over 7 bases. The CDR3 is made up of 15 amino acids. J was trimmed by 10 bases and V by 3 bases; bases with no gene match: 10. Germline loops: CDR1 SGHRS, CDR2 YFSETQ. Here the CDR3 DNA reads TGCGCCAGCAGCTACCGGACAGGAACAGGGTCACCCCTCCACTTT. It yields the protein CASSYRTGTGSPLHF.

CDR3 loop: CASSFNREQFF. The CDR3 region has the DNA TGTGCCAGCAGCTTTAACAGGGAGCAGTTCTTC. The V gene is TRBV11-2, the J gene TRBJ2-1, with D possibly matching TRBD1 (5 bases). The CDR3 covers 11 residues. The germline CDR1 and CDR2 sequences are SGHAT and FQNNGV. Trimming took 3 bases from V and 10 from J, leaving 7 bases between them.

This chain joins TRBV5-1 and TRBJ2-2; possibly TRBD2 for D (6 bases). In germline, CDR1 is SGHRS, CDR2 YFSETQ. The V and J ends lost 0 bases and 1 base respectively, with 10 bases between them. CDR3 size: 16 residues. CDR3 residues: CASSLASGLNTGELFF. Here the CDR3 DNA reads TGCGCCAGCAGCTTGGCGAGCGGGCTGAACACCGGGGAGCTGTTTTTT.

The gene calls are TRBV20-1 and TRBJ2-4; the D is unclear. This CDR3 spans 13 amino acids. The V and J ends lost 6 bases and 1 base respectively, with 10 bases between them. Germline assignment: CDR1 DFQATT and CDR2 SNEGSKA (reference sequence). In DNA form, the CDR3 reads TGCAGTGCAACGGAGTTGGCCAAAAACATTCAGTACTTC. It encodes CSATELAKNIQYF.

The V call is TRBV4-3, the J call TRBJ2-7, with TRBD1 identical over 7 bases. Per germline, CDR1 LGHNA and CDR2 YSLEER. The CDR3 has 16 residues. V was clipped by 0 bases and J by 2 bases; unmatched bases: 7. CDR3 DNA sequence: TGCGCCAGCAGCCAAGAATGGGGGACAGACGCCTACGAGCAGTACTTC. Its translation is CASSQEWGTDAYEQYF.

The chain links TRBV7-2 to TRBJ2-3, with TRBD2 as a possible D gene (6 bases). Germline loops: CDR1 SGHTA, CDR2 FQGNSA. This CDR3 has 15 residues. V was cut by 0 bases and J by 5 bases, with 12 bases left in between. The CDR3 DNA reads as TGTGCCAGCAGCTTAGCGACGGGGGTGGGAGATACGCAGTATTTT. It specifies CASSLATGVGDTQYF.

This clonotype was seen more than once but under ten times. The gene calls are TRBV6-5 and TRBJ2-7; D perhaps matches TRBD1 (7 bases). V lost 2 bases and J 1 base, leaving 15 bases between the germline ends. Germline CDR1 MNHEY, CDR2 SVGAGI. The length of the CDR3 is 16 residues. The CDR3 loop is CASSYGGTAYSYEQYF. The CDR3 DNA reads as TGTGCCAGCAGTTACGGAGGGACAGCTTATTCCTACGAGCAGTACTTC.

This clonotype showed up just a few times. V and J are TRBV7-9 and TRBJ2-7; 8 nucleotides match TRBD1. In germline, CDR1 is SEHNR, CDR2 FQNEAQ (reference sequence). V lost 5 bases and J lost 5; bases outside the gene matches: 14. The CDR3 covers 16 residues. CDR3 sequence (DNA): TGTGCCAGCAGCGAGGGGTGGCAGGGGGCGATCAACGAGCAGTACTTC. Encoded protein: CASSEGWQGAINEQYF.

The rearrangement uses TRBV20-1 and TRBJ2-3; no firm D call. This CDR3 contains 12 residues. Trimming took off 3 bases at V and 4 bases at J, with 8 bases between the two ends. The germline CDR1 and CDR2 sequences are DFQATT and SNEGSKA (reference sequence). The CDR3 bases are TGCAGTGCTAGTGACCGGCCAGATACGCAGTATTTT. Translation gives CSASDRPDTQYF.

There are a few counts of this clonotype. The rearrangement links TRBV7-9 to TRBJ2-7; tentatively, D is TRBD1 (6 bases). The CDR3 consists of 13 residues. CDR1 and CDR2 from the germline V gene are SEHNR and FQNEAQ (reference sequence). The V and J ends lost 1 base and 5 bases respectively, with 9 bases between them. CDR3 DNA: TGTGCCAGCAGCTTAGAACAGGGCCACGAGCAGTACTTC. This encodes CASSLEQGHEQYF.

The chain joins TRBV6-1 to TRBJ2-3, with 8 nucleotides matching TRBD2. CDR3 length equals 16 residues. Looked up from germline, CDR1 is MNHNS and CDR2 is SASEGT. After removal of 6 bases from V and 6 bases from J, the junction contained 14 bases not matched to a gene. The CDR3, as DNA: TGTGCCAGCAGGCTGACCGGGACTAGTCAAACCGATACGCAGTATTTT. Encoded protein: CASRLTGTSQTDTQYF.

The chain links TRBV7-2 to TRBJ2-7; D possibly corresponds to TRBD1 (5 bases). The CDR3 covers 16 residues. The V end was cut by 4 bases, the J end by 3 bases, with 19 bases between. From germline, CDR1 is SGHTA and CDR2 FQGNSA. The chain's CDR3 is CASSSRPTTVYYEQYF. The CDR3 region has the DNA TGTGCCAGCAGCTCCCGCCCCACGACAGTCTACTACGAGCAGTACTTC. The complete variable domain, with remaining parts taken from reference TRBV7-2 and TRBJ2-7, reads GAGVSQSPSNKVTEKGKDVELRCDPISGHTALYWYRQSLGQGLEFLIYFQGNSAPDKSGLPSDRFSAERTGGSVSTLTIQRTQQEDSAVYLCASSSRPTTVYYEQYFGPGTRLTVT.

V and J are TRBV28 and TRBJ2-5, with D perhaps TRBD1 (6 bases). The CDR3 consists of 14 residues. CDR1 and CDR2 (germline): MDHEN, SYDVKM. Trimming removed 10 bases at V and 0 bases at J, with 15 bases between. CDR3 bases: TGTGCCACCAGAAGACAGGTCTACCAAGAGACCCAGTACTTC. It specifies CATRRQVYQETQYF. The whole variable domain, remainder taken from reference TRBV28 and TRBJ2-5, is DVKVTQSSRYLVKRTGEKVFLECVQDMDHENMFWYRQDPGLGLRLIYFSYDVKMKEKGDIPEGYSVSREKKERFSLILESASTNQTSMYLCATRRQVYQETQYFGPGTRLLVL.

This clonotype was recorded many times. The rearrangement uses TRBV7-6 and TRBJ2-7; D is unclear. Germline V gives CDR1 SGHVS, CDR2 FNYEAQ. The V and J ends lost 0 bases and 7 bases respectively, with 7 bases between them. The CDR3 sequence is 12 residues long. CDR3 region: CASSLAPGEQYF. The DNA for the CDR3 is TGTGCCAGCAGCTTAGCCCCTGGGGAGCAGTACTTC.

This clonotype has just a few counts. The V and J genes are TRBV20-1 and TRBJ1-5; possibly TRBD1 for D (5 bases). The CDR3 sequence is 13 residues long. The germline V and J ends were trimmed by 3 bases and 10 bases, with 16 bases remaining between them. Germline V CDR1 and CDR2: DFQATT, SNEGSKA (reference sequence). The CDR3 region is CSARGGGRGPQHF. The CDR3 DNA is TGCAGTGCTAGGGGGGGTGGCCGGGGCCCCCAGCATTTT.